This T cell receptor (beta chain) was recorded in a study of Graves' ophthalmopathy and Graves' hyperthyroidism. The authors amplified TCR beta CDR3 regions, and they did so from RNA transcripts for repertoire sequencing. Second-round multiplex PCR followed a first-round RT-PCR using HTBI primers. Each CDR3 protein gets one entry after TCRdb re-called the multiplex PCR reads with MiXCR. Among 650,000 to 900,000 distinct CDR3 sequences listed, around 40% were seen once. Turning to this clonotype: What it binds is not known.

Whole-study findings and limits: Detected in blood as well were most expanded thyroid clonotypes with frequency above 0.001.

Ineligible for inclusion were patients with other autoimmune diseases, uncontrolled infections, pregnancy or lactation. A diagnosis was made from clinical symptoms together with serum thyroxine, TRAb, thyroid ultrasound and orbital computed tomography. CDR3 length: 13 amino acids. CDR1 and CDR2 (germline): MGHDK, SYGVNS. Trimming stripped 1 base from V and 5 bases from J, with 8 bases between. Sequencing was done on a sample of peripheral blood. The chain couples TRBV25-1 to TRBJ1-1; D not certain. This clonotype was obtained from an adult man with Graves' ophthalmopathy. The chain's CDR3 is CASSEWTVTEAFF. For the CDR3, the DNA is TGTGCCAGCAGTGAATGGACGGTGACTGAAGCTTTCTTT.